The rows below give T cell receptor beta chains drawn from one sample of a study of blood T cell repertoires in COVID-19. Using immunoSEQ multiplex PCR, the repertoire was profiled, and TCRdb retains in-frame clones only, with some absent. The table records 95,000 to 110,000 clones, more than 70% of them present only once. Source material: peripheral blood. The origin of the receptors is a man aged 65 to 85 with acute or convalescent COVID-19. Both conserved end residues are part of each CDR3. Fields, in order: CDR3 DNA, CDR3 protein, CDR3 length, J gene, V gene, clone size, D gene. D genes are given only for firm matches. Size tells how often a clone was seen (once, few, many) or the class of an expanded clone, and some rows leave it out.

cdr3_nt: TGCGCCAGCAGCCAAGAGCAAGGGGTATGGTACGAGCAGTACTTC
cdr3_aa: CASSQEQGVWYEQYF
cdr3_length: 15
j_call: TRBJ2-7
v_call: TRBV4-3
clone_size: NA
d_call: NA

cdr3_nt: TGTGCCAGTAGTGCCAGGGGCCCCTATGGCTACACCTTC
cdr3_aa: CASSARGPYGYTF
cdr3_length: 13
j_call: TRBJ1-2
v_call: TRBV19
clone_size: NA
d_call: NA

cdr3_nt: TGTGCCAGCAGTTTAGGGGGGGTCTACGAGCAGTACTTC
cdr3_aa: CASSLGGVYEQYF
cdr3_length: 13
j_call: TRBJ2-7
v_call: TRBV12-3/TRBV12-4
clone_size: NA
d_call: NA

cdr3_nt: TGTGCCAGCAGTCCCGGGGGGACGAACACTGAAGCTTTCTTT
cdr3_aa: CASSPGGTNTEAFF
cdr3_length: 14
j_call: TRBJ1-1
v_call: TRBV6-5
clone_size: few
d_call: NA

cdr3_nt: TGTGCCAGTAGTGGGCTAGCGGGGGTGGAGACCCAGTACTTC
cdr3_aa: CASSGLAGVETQYF
cdr3_length: 14
j_call: TRBJ2-5
v_call: TRBV19
clone_size: NA
d_call: TRBD2

cdr3_nt: TGCGCCAGCAGTGAGCAGGGCGCGAACACTGAAGCTTTCTTT
cdr3_aa: CASSEQGANTEAFF
cdr3_length: 14
j_call: TRBJ1-1
v_call: TRBV10-2
clone_size: NA
d_call: NA

cdr3_nt: TGTGCCAGCAGTACCGGGACATTGAGCTCCTACGAGCAGTACTTC
cdr3_aa: CASSTGTLSSYEQYF
cdr3_length: 15
j_call: TRBJ2-7
v_call: TRBV2
clone_size: few
d_call: NA

cdr3_nt: TGTGCCAGTAGTATTACAGGGGGCAGGGAGACCCAGTACTTC
cdr3_aa: CASSITGGRETQYF
cdr3_length: 14
j_call: TRBJ2-5
v_call: TRBV19
clone_size: once
d_call: TRBD1

cdr3_nt: TGTGCCAGCAGCCGACAGGGGGAGGACACTGAAGCTTTCTTT
cdr3_aa: CASSRQGEDTEAFF
cdr3_length: 14
j_call: TRBJ1-1
v_call: TRBV7-3
clone_size: NA
d_call: TRBD1

cdr3_nt: TGTGCCTCGTGGACAGGGGGCACTGAAGCTTTCTTT
cdr3_aa: CASWTGGTEAFF
cdr3_length: 12
j_call: TRBJ1-1
v_call: TRBV12-3/TRBV12-4
clone_size: NA
d_call: TRBD1

cdr3_nt: TGCAGTGCTAGTGACAGGGCGAGGCCCGCAACTAATGAAAAACTGTTTTTT
cdr3_aa: CSASDRARPATNEKLFF
cdr3_length: 17
j_call: TRBJ1-4
v_call: TRBV20-1
clone_size: NA
d_call: TRBD1

cdr3_nt: TGTGCCAGCAGCAAAGCGCAGGCTAGCGGGGGGCCGAACCAAGAGACCCAGTACTTC
cdr3_aa: CASSKAQASGGPNQETQYF
cdr3_length: 19
j_call: TRBJ2-5
v_call: TRBV21-1
clone_size: NA
d_call: NA

cdr3_nt: TGTGCCAGCAGCTTAGCGCCTAGCGGGGGGCAAGAGACCCAGTACTTC
cdr3_aa: CASSLAPSGGQETQYF
cdr3_length: 16
j_call: TRBJ2-5
v_call: TRBV7-7
clone_size: few
d_call: TRBD2

cdr3_nt: TGTGCCAGCAGCTTAGGGACTGCGTCCTACGAGCAGTACTTC
cdr3_aa: CASSLGTASYEQYF
cdr3_length: 14
j_call: TRBJ2-7
v_call: TRBV7-9
clone_size: NA
d_call: NA

cdr3_nt: TGTGCCAGCAGCTTTGGGTTGCGGGCTAAACTAAGAGGCACAGATACGCAGTATTTT
cdr3_aa: CASSFGLRAKLRGTDTQYF
cdr3_length: 19
j_call: TRBJ2-3
v_call: TRBV5-8
clone_size: NA
d_call: NA

cdr3_nt: TGTGCCAGCAGTTACGGTAGTACCGGGGAGCTGTTTTTT
cdr3_aa: CASSYGSTGELFF
cdr3_length: 13
j_call: TRBJ2-2
v_call: TRBV6-5
clone_size: NA
d_call: NA

cdr3_nt: TGTGCCAGCAGTTTATCAGCTCGGGGGGGATGGGCCCAGTACTTC
cdr3_aa: CASSLSARGGWAQYF
cdr3_length: 15
j_call: TRBJ2-5
v_call: TRBV27
clone_size: NA
d_call: TRBD2

cdr3_nt: TGTGCCAGCAGCTTAGCACTTGTCGACACCGGGGAGCTGTTTTTT
cdr3_aa: CASSLALVDTGELFF
cdr3_length: 15
j_call: TRBJ2-2
v_call: TRBV7-9
clone_size: NA
d_call: NA

cdr3_nt: TGTGCCAGCAGTTTTTTCGGACAGGGCACTGAAGCTTTCTTT
cdr3_aa: CASSFFGQGTEAFF
cdr3_length: 14
j_call: TRBJ1-1
v_call: TRBV27
clone_size: once
d_call: TRBD1

cdr3_nt: TGTGCCAGCAGTTCTCTGGCAGTCTCAGATACGCAGTATTTT
cdr3_aa: CASSSLAVSDTQYF
cdr3_length: 14
j_call: TRBJ2-3
v_call: TRBV27
clone_size: NA
d_call: NA

cdr3_nt: TGTGCCAGCAGCCAAACTAGCGGGGGTAAAAATGAGCAGTTCTTC
cdr3_aa: CASSQTSGGKNEQFF
cdr3_length: 15
j_call: TRBJ2-1
v_call: TRBV9
clone_size: NA
d_call: TRBD2

cdr3_nt: TGCAGCGTTGAAGAGGGGACAGTCACAGATACGCAGTATTTT
cdr3_aa: CSVEEGTVTDTQYF
cdr3_length: 14
j_call: TRBJ2-3
v_call: TRBV29-1
clone_size: NA
d_call: TRBD1

cdr3_nt: TGCGCCAGCTTCCAGGGACAAGGCAATGAGCAGTTCTTC
cdr3_aa: CASFQGQGNEQFF
cdr3_length: 13
j_call: TRBJ2-1
v_call: TRBV10-1
clone_size: NA
d_call: NA

cdr3_nt: TGTGCCAGCAGTTCCCGGCGGGGATCAAGCAATCAGCCCCAGCATTTT
cdr3_aa: CASSSRRGSSNQPQHF
cdr3_length: 16
j_call: TRBJ1-5
v_call: TRBV6-6
clone_size: NA
d_call: NA

cdr3_nt: TGTGCCAGCAGCCAAGGGCAAGCGGGGGATTCCGAGCAGTACTTC
cdr3_aa: CASSQGQAGDSEQYF
cdr3_length: 15
j_call: TRBJ2-7
v_call: TRBV3-1/TRBV3-2
clone_size: NA
d_call: TRBD2

cdr3_nt: TGTGCCATCAGTGAGCGGGCGGGGGGCCTCTACGAGCAGTACTTC
cdr3_aa: CAISERAGGLYEQYF
cdr3_length: 15
j_call: TRBJ2-7
v_call: TRBV10-3
clone_size: NA
d_call: TRBD2

cdr3_nt: TGTGCCAGCAGTGAAGAGGATAATCAGCCCCAGCATTTT
cdr3_aa: CASSEEDNQPQHF
cdr3_length: 13
j_call: TRBJ1-5
v_call: TRBV5-4
clone_size: once
d_call: NA

cdr3_nt: TGTGCCAGCAGTGAAGATCGGGCAGGAGGATATGGCTACACCTTC
cdr3_aa: CASSEDRAGGYGYTF
cdr3_length: 15
j_call: TRBJ1-2
v_call: TRBV6-1
clone_size: NA
d_call: NA

cdr3_nt: TGTGCCAGCAGCCAACAAAACCCACTAGCGGGGGCCCCCTACGAGCAGTACTTC
cdr3_aa: CASSQQNPLAGAPYEQYF
cdr3_length: 18
j_call: TRBJ2-7
v_call: TRBV4-2
clone_size: NA
d_call: TRBD2

cdr3_nt: TGTGCCAGCGCGGAGAGACAGGAGAACACTGAAGCTTTCTTT
cdr3_aa: CASAERQENTEAFF
cdr3_length: 14
j_call: TRBJ1-1
v_call: TRBV6-6
clone_size: NA
d_call: NA

cdr3_nt: TGCGCCAGCAGCCCCGCGGATAACTATGGCTACACCTTC
cdr3_aa: CASSPADNYGYTF
cdr3_length: 13
j_call: TRBJ1-2
v_call: TRBV5-1
clone_size: NA
d_call: NA

cdr3_nt: TGTGCCACCAGCAGAACAGGGGAAGGTTCACCCCTCCACTTT
cdr3_aa: CATSRTGEGSPLHF
cdr3_length: 14
j_call: TRBJ1-6
v_call: TRBV15
clone_size: NA
d_call: TRBD1

cdr3_nt: TGTGCCAGCAGCTCACTAGCGGGGGGGAATGAGCAGTACTTC
cdr3_aa: CASSSLAGGNEQYF
cdr3_length: 14
j_call: TRBJ2-7
v_call: TRBV11-2
clone_size: few
d_call: TRBD2

cdr3_nt: TGCAGCGCCAGAACCCAGGGAGGCTATGGCTACACCTTC
cdr3_aa: CSARTQGGYGYTF
cdr3_length: 13
j_call: TRBJ1-2
v_call: TRBV29-1
clone_size: NA
d_call: NA

cdr3_nt: TGTGCCAGCAGCCCCCCCCTGCAGGGTAATCATTCACCCCTCCACTTT
cdr3_aa: CASSPPLQGNHSPLHF
cdr3_length: 16
j_call: TRBJ1-6
v_call: TRBV14
clone_size: NA
d_call: NA

cdr3_nt: TGTGCCAGCAGTGAGGACAGGGGAACTGAAGCTTTCTTT
cdr3_aa: CASSEDRGTEAFF
cdr3_length: 13
j_call: TRBJ1-1
v_call: TRBV6-1
clone_size: once
d_call: TRBD1

cdr3_nt: TGTGCCAGTAAAACAGGGGGGCATGGCTACACCTTC
cdr3_aa: CASKTGGHGYTF
cdr3_length: 12
j_call: TRBJ1-2
v_call: TRBV6-5
clone_size: NA
d_call: TRBD1

cdr3_nt: TGTGCCAGCAGTGAGGCGGTAGAGACCCAGTACTTC
cdr3_aa: CASSEAVETQYF
cdr3_length: 12
j_call: TRBJ2-5
v_call: TRBV2
clone_size: few
d_call: NA

cdr3_nt: TGTGCCAACCGTTCAGGGGGTTACGAGCAGTACTTC
cdr3_aa: CANRSGGYEQYF
cdr3_length: 12
j_call: TRBJ2-7
v_call: TRBV25-1
clone_size: NA
d_call: TRBD1

cdr3_nt: TGCGCCAGCAGCCAAGATTGGAAAAGCCAAGATTTCAGGGGCAGCTTCTCCTACGAGCAGTACTTC
cdr3_aa: CASSQDWKSQDFRGSFSYEQYF
cdr3_length: 22
j_call: TRBJ2-7
v_call: TRBV4-1
clone_size: NA
d_call: NA

cdr3_nt: TGTGCCAGCAGCTTGACACGGCTGAATTCACCCCTCCACTTT
cdr3_aa: CASSLTRLNSPLHF
cdr3_length: 14
j_call: TRBJ1-6
v_call: TRBV7-2
clone_size: NA
d_call: NA

cdr3_nt: TGTGCCAGCAGTCGAGGGGGAACTGAAGCTTTCTTT
cdr3_aa: CASSRGGTEAFF
cdr3_length: 12
j_call: TRBJ1-1
v_call: TRBV6-5
clone_size: NA
d_call: NA

cdr3_nt: TGTGCCAGCAGCCAATCGGTGGGACTACCCGACCACAATGAGCAGTTCTTC
cdr3_aa: CASSQSVGLPDHNEQFF
cdr3_length: 17
j_call: TRBJ2-1
v_call: TRBV3-1/TRBV3-2
clone_size: few
d_call: TRBD2

cdr3_nt: TGTGCCAGCAGAACTAGCGGTTTAGGGACCCAGTACTTC
cdr3_aa: CASRTSGLGTQYF
cdr3_length: 13
j_call: TRBJ2-5
v_call: TRBV7-2
clone_size: NA
d_call: TRBD2

cdr3_nt: TGTGCCAGTAGTACACAGGGGGCCGGGGAGACCCAGTACTTC
cdr3_aa: CASSTQGAGETQYF
cdr3_length: 14
j_call: TRBJ2-5
v_call: TRBV19
clone_size: NA
d_call: TRBD1

cdr3_nt: TGTGCCAGCAGCTCCAGGGCAGGACACACGGAACTGTTTTTT
cdr3_aa: CASSSRAGHTELFF
cdr3_length: 14
j_call: TRBJ1-4
v_call: TRBV11-2
clone_size: NA
d_call: NA

cdr3_nt: TGTGCCAGCTCACCGATGACAGAACCCTATGGCTACACCTTC
cdr3_aa: CASSPMTEPYGYTF
cdr3_length: 14
j_call: TRBJ1-2
v_call: TRBV18
clone_size: NA
d_call: NA

cdr3_nt: TGCGCCAGCAGCGTAGACAGGGGGGCTGAAGCTTTCTTT
cdr3_aa: CASSVDRGAEAFF
cdr3_length: 13
j_call: TRBJ1-1
v_call: TRBV5-1
clone_size: NA
d_call: TRBD1

cdr3_nt: TGTGCCAGCAGCTTGGTACAGTCGGGAGGTCGTTCACCCCTCCACTTT
cdr3_aa: CASSLVQSGGRSPLHF
cdr3_length: 16
j_call: TRBJ1-6
v_call: TRBV5-6
clone_size: NA
d_call: NA

cdr3_nt: TGCGCCAGCAGCTTGGGACACCTCTCTTCCGAGCAGTACTTC
cdr3_aa: CASSLGHLSSEQYF
cdr3_length: 14
j_call: TRBJ2-7
v_call: TRBV5-1
clone_size: NA
d_call: NA

cdr3_nt: TGTGCCAGCAGCTTGGAAGGGGCGTTGGGGATTCTGTATGGCTACACCTTC
cdr3_aa: CASSLEGALGILYGYTF
cdr3_length: 17
j_call: TRBJ1-2
v_call: TRBV5-4
clone_size: NA
d_call: NA

cdr3_nt: TGTGCCAGCAGCTTGTCGGACAGGGTCTATAATTCACCCCTCCACTTT
cdr3_aa: CASSLSDRVYNSPLHF
cdr3_length: 16
j_call: TRBJ1-6
v_call: TRBV5-4
clone_size: NA
d_call: TRBD1